Described below is a single T cell receptor (beta chain) sequence and its context. Its specificity is unknown. PCR was performed using 60 Vbeta and 13 Jbeta primers. Authors' methods: The count from a later analysis was tens of millions of unique TCR beta chains, around 11 million of them shared. The method was immunoSEQ multiplex PCR; TCRdb's version includes in-frame clones alone and lacks a portion of them. V, J and clone size were drawn from that table, and D and trimming were deduced from the DNA. The profile shows under 100,000 clones, 81% of them singletons. This entry is derived from a study of cytomegalovirus exposure and HLA in healthy donors. Study observations and caveats: A later analysis, which compared TCR beta chains of equal frequency, found the HLA-associated ones more clonally expanded.

Germline values: CDR1 LGHNA, CDR2 YSLEER. CDR3 length equals 15 residues. The sample taken for sequencing was PBMCs. This clonotype originated in a woman between 65 and 79 years old in good health and CMV-seropositive. The rearrangement links TRBV4-3 to TRBJ2-5, with 8 bases that match TRBD1. The J call may not be correct, given that the DNA end is closer to TRBJ2-7. CDR3 DNA sequence: TGCGCCAGCAGCCAACGTGCAGGGGGCCCCTACGAGCAGTACTTC. Amino acid sequence: CASSQRAGGPYEQYF.